The present entry profiles one T cell receptor beta chain with its context. As yet, its antigen is unknown. The PCR was carried out with 60 Vbeta primers and 13 Jbeta primers. As processed by the authors: It was a later analysis that counted 83 million or so unique TCR beta chains, of which 9 million to 13 million were shared. Method: immunoSEQ multiplex PCR; TCRdb's copy keeps in-frame clones and lacks some. That table gives V, J and clone size, and the DNA gave D and trimming. The sample shows 70,000 to 85,000 clones, around 60% of them seen only once. Germline V lookup: CDR1 SNHLY, CDR2 FYNNEI. The CDR3 contains 15 residues. The ends were cut back, 7 bases at V and 6 bases at J, with 18 bases in the middle. This record comes from a study of cytomegalovirus exposure and HLA in healthy donors. Study-level points and caveats: In a later analysis, across HLA loci, associated TCR counts were highest for DRB1, lowest for HLA-C. Analysis performed later showed TCR beta chains linked to HLA being more clonally expanded than equally common others. Cytomegalovirus association was listed for 150 to 200 TCR beta chains.

Sequences were obtained from PBMCs. The TCR sequence derives from a male donor in good health and CMV-seropositive. The chain recombines TRBV2 with TRBJ1-4; D is perhaps TRBD1 (6 bases). This chain's CDR3 is CASTQRARGDEKLFF. In DNA form, the CDR3 reads TGTGCCAGCACCCAAAGGGCCAGGGGTGATGAAAAACTGTTTTTT.